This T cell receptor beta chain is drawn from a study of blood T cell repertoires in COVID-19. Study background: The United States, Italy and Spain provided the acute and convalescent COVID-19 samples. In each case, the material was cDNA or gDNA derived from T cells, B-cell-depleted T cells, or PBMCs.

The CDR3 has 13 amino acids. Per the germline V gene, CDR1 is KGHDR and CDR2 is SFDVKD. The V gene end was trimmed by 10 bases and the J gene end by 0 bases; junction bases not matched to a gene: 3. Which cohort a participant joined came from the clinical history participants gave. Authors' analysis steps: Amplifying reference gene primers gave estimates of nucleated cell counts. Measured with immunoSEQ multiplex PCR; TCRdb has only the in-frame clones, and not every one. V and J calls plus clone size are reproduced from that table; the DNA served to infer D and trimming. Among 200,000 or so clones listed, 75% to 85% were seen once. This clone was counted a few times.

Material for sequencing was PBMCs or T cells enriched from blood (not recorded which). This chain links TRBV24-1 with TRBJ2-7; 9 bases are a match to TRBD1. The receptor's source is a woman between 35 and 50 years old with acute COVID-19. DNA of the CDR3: TGTGCCACAGAGGGACAGGGCTCCTACGAGCAGTACTTC. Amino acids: CATEGQGSYEQYF.